This T cell receptor (beta chain) was sequenced during a study of radiation and T cells in renal cell carcinoma. Clones were sequenced by immunoSEQ multiplex PCR, and TCRdb holds only the in-frame ones, with some missing. This table holds about 130,000 clones, approximately 85% found once. V lost 3 bases, J lost 5 bases, and 7 bases stayed unmatched. The germline gives CDR1 MDHEN, CDR2 SYDVKM. This CDR3 region has 15 residues. Documented time point: blood 2 weeks post-SBRT. The treatment denotes: 15 Gy SBRT to primary tumor, nephrectomy 4 weeks later. Serial blood draws occurred at baseline and 2 and 4 weeks post-SBRT.

Sequences were derived from blood, sampled from a patient whose treatment included radiotherapy and nephrectomy. This sequence joins TRBV28 and TRBJ2-5; 9 bases align to TRBD1. This TCR came from a man between 50 and 59 years old with renal cell carcinoma. The CDR3 loop is CASSLGGQGGETQYF. The CDR3 DNA reads TGTGCCAGCAGTTTGGGGGGACAGGGTGGGGAGACCCAGTACTTC. The variable domain in full, with the rest retrieved from reference TRBV28 and TRBJ2-5, is DVKVTQSSRYLVKRTGEKVFLECVQDMDHENMFWYRQDPGLGLRLIYFSYDVKMKEKGDIPEGYSVSREKKERFSLILESASTNQTSMYLCASSLGGQGGETQYFGPGTRLLVL.